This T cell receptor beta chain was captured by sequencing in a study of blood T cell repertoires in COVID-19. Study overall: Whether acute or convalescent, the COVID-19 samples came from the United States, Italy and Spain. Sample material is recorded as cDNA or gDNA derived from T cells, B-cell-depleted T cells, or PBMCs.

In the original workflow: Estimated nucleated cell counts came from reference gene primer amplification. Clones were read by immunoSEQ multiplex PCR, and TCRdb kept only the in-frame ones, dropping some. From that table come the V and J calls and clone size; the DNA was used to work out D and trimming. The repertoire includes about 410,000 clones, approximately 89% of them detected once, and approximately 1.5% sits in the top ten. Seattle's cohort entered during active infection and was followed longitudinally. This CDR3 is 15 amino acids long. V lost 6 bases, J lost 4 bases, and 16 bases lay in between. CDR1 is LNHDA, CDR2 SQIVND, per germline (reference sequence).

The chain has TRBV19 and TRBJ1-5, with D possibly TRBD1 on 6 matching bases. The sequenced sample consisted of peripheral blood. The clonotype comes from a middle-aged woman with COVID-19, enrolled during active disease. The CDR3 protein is CASSRIQGPNQPQHF. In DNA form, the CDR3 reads TGTGCCAGTAGCAGAATACAGGGCCCTAATCAGCCCCAGCATTTT.